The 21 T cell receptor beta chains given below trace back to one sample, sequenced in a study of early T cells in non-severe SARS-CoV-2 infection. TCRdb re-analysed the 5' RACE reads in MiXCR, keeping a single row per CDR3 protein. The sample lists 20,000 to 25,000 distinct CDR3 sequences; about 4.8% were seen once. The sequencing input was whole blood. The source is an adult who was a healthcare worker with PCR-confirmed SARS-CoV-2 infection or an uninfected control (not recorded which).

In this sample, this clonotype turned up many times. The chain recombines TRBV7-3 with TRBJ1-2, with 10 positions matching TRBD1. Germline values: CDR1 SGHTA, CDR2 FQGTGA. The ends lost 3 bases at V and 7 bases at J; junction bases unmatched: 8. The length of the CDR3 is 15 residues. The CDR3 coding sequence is TGTGCCAGCAGCTTGACAGGGGGCCCTACGGCTGGCTACACCTTC. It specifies CASSLTGGPTAGYTF.

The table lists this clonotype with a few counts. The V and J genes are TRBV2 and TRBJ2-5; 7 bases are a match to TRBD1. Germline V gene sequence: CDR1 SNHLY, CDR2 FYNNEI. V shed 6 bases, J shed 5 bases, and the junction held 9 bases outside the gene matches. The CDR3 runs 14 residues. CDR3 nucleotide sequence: TGTGCCAGCAGAGTGGACAGGCACGGGGAGACCCAGTACTTC. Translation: CASRVDRHGETQYF.

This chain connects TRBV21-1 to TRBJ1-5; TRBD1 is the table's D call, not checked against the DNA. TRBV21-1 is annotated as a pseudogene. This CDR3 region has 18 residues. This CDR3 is CASSKARPGRGSGQPQHF. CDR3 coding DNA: TGTGCCAGCAGCAAAGCAAGACCTGGAAGGGGAAGTGGGCAGCCCCAGCATTTT.

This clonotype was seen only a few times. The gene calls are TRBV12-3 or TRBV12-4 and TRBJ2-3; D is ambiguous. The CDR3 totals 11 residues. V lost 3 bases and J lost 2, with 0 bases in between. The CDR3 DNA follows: TGTGCCAGCAGTTTCACAGATACGCAGTATTTT. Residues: CASSFTDTQYF.

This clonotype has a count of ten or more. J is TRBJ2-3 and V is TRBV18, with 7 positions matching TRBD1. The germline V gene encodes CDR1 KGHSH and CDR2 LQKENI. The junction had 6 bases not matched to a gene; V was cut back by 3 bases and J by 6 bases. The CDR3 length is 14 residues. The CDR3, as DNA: TGTGCCAGCTCACCCCTCGAGACAGGGGATACGCAGTATTTT. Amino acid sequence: CASSPLETGDTQYF.

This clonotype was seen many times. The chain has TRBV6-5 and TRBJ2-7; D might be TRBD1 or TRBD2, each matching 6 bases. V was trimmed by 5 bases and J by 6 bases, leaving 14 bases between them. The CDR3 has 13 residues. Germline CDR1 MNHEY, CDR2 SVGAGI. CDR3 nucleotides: TGTGCCAGCAGTGCGGGACATTTACGCGAGCAGTACTTC. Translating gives CASSAGHLREQYF.

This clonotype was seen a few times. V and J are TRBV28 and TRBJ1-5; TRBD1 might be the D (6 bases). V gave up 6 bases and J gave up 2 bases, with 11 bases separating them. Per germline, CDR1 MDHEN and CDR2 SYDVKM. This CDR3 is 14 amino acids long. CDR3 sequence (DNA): TGTGCCAGCAGCACAGGGTGGGGCAATCAGCCCCAGCATTTT. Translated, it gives CASSTGWGNQPQHF.

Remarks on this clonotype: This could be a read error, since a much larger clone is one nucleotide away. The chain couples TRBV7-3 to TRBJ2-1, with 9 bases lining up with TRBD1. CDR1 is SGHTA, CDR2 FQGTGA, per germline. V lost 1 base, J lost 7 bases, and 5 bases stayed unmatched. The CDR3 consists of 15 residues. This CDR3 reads CASSLIGQGQNEQFF. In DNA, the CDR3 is TGTGCCAGCAGCTTAATAGGACAGGGGCAAAATGAGCAGTTCTTC.

The CDR3, as DNA: TGTGCCTGGAGTGTGAGGACAAGACTAGCGGGAGGGGATAATGAGCAGTTCTTC. It is translated as CAWSVRTRLAGGDNEQFF. The rearrangement joins TRBV30 to TRBJ2-1; 14 nucleotides line up with TRBD2. V shed 0 bases, J shed 7 bases, and the junction held 11 bases outside the gene matches. The length of the CDR3 is 18 residues. Germline V gives CDR1 GTSNPN, CDR2 SVGIG (reference sequence).

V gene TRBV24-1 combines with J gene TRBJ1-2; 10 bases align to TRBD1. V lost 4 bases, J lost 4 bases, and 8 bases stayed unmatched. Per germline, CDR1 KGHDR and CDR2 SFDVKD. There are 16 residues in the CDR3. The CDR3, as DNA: TGTGCCACCAGTGACACCGGGACAGGGGCTGTCTATGGCTACACCTTC. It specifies CATSDTGTGAVYGYTF.

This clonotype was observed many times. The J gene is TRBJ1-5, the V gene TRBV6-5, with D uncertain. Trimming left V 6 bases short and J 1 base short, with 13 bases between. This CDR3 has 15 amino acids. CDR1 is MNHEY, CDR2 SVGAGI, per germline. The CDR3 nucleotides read TGTGCCAGCAGGGGGATGGGGATGAGCAATCAGCCCCAGCATTTT. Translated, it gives CASRGMGMSNQPQHF.

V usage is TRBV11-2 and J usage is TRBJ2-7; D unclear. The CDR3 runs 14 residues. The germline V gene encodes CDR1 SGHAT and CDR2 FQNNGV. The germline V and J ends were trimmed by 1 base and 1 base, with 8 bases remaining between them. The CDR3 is CASSLVAESYEQYF. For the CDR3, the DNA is TGTGCCAGCAGCTTAGTCGCTGAGTCCTACGAGCAGTACTTC.

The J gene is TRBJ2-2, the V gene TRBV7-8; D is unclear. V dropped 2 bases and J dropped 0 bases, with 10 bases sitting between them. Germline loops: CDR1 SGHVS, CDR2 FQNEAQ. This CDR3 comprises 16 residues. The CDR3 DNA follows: TGTGCCAGCAGCTTATTGGCCTCCCCGAACACCGGGGAGCTGTTTTTT. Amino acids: CASSLLASPNTGELFF.

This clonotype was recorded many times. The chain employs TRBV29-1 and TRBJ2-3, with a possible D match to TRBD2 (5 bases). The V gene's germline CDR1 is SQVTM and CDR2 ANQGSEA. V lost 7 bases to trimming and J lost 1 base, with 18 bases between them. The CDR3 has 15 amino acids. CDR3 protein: CSAKERWRGTDTQYF. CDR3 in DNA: TGCAGCGCTAAGGAGCGGTGGAGAGGCACAGATACGCAGTATTTT.

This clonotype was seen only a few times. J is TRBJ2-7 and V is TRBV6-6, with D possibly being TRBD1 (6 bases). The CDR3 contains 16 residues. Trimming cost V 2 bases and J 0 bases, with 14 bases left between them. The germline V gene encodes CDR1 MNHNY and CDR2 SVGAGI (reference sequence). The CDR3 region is CASSYPPGTTSYEQYF. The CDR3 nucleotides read TGTGCCAGCAGTTACCCTCCCGGGACAACCTCCTACGAGCAGTACTTC.

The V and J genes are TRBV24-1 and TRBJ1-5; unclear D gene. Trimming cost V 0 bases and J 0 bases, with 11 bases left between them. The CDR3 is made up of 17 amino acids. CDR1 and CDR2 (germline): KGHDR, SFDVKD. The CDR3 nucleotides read TGTGCCACCAGTGATTTGCGGGGAAGGGTTAGCAATCAGCCCCAGCATTTT. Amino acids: CATSDLRGRVSNQPQHF.

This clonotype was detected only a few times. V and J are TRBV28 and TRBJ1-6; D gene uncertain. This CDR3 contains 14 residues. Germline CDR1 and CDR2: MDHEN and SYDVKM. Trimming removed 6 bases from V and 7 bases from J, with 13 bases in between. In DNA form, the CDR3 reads TGTGCCAGCAGCAGTCCCGGGCAAAATTCACCCCTCCACTTT. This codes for CASSSPGQNSPLHF.

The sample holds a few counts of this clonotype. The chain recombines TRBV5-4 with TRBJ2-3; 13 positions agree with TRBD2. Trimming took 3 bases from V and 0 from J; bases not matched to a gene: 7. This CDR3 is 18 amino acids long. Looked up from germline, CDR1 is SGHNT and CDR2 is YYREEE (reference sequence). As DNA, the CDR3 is TGTGCCAGCAGCTCGGGACTAGCGGGATGGTCTAGCACAGATACGCAGTATTTT. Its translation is CASSSGLAGWSSTDTQYF.

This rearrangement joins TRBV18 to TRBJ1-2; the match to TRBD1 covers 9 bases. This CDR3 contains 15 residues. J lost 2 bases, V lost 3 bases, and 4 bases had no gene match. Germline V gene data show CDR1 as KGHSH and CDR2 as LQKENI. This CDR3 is CASSPTGGRNYGYTF. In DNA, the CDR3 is TGTGCCAGCTCACCTACAGGGGGCAGAAACTATGGCTACACCTTC. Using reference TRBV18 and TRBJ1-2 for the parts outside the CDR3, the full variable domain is NAGVMQNPRHLVRRRGQEARLRCSPMKGHSHVYWYRQLPEEGLKFMVYLQKENIIDESGMPKERFSAEFPKEGPSILRIQQVVRGDSAAYFCASSPTGGRNYGYTFGSGTRLTVV.

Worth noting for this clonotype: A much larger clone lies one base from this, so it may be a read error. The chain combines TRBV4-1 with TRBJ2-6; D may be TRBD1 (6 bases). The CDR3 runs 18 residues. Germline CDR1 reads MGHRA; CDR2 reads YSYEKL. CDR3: CASSQEGARRHGADVLTF. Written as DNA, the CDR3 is TGCGCCAGCAGCCAAGAGGGGGCCAGAAGACATGGGGCCGACGTCCTGACTTTC.

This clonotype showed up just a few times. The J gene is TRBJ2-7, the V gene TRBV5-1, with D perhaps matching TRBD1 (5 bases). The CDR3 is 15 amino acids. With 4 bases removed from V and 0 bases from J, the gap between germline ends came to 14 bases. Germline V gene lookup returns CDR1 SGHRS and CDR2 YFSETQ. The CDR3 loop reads CASSRDSMSSYEQYF. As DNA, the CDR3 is TGCGCCAGCAGCCGTGACAGTATGAGCTCCTACGAGCAGTACTTC.